These 22 T cell receptor beta chains were all obtained from the same sample, sequenced in a study of siplizumab effects on memory and regulatory T cells. Profiled with immunoSEQ multiplex PCR; TCRdb holds only in-frame clones, not every one. Of more than 95,000 clones in the sample, approximately 93% were seen once. Material for sequencing was Tregs sorted from blood. The origin of the receptors is a human donor in good health.

J is TRBJ2-3 and V is TRBV18; 16 bases are a match to TRBD2. Germline V gene data show CDR1 as KGHSH and CDR2 as LQKENI. The CDR3 spans 18 residues. V shed 0 bases, J shed 4 bases, and the junction held 4 bases outside the gene matches. The CDR3 loop is CASSPPLGLAGGPDTQYF. The CDR3 nucleotides are TGTGCCAGCTCACCACCTTTGGGACTAGCGGGAGGGCCAGATACGCAGTATTTT. Full variable domain (rest looked up from reference TRBV18 and TRBJ2-3): NAGVMQNPRHLVRRRGQEARLRCSPMKGHSHVYWYRQLPEEGLKFMVYLQKENIIDESGMPKERFSAEFPKEGPSILRIQQVVRGDSAAYFCASSPPLGLAGGPDTQYFGPGTRLTVL.

The genes are TRBV11-2 and TRBJ1-2; D gene unclear. Germline V gene sequence: CDR1 SGHAT, CDR2 FQNNGV. The CDR3 runs 14 residues. Trimming took off 7 bases at V and 2 bases at J, with 14 bases between the two ends. DNA for the CDR3: TGTGCCAGCACTTCTCGATCTGAGAACTATGGCTACACCTTC. This encodes CASTSRSENYGYTF.

On this clone: Germline is not matched at one junction end, which may reflect a read error. The CDR3 coding sequence is TGTGCTAGCAGCTCGGGCCCCCTCGGGCAAGAGACCCAGTACTTC. It is translated as CASSSGPLGQETQYF. This chain links TRBV7-7 with TRBJ2-5, with D hard to call. This CDR3 has 15 amino acids. Germline lookup yields CDR1 SSHAT and CDR2 FNYEAQ (reference sequence).

This rearrangement joins TRBV7-3 to TRBJ1-1; 7 bases are shared with TRBD1. Unmatched junction bases numbered 3, after V lost 5 bases and J lost 3 bases. This CDR3 is 13 amino acids long. Germline V CDR1 and CDR2: SGHTA, FQGTGA. The CDR3 nucleotides are TGTGCCAGCAGCCAGGGACAGCACACTGAAGCTTTCTTT. Translating it yields CASSQGQHTEAFF.

V and J are TRBV18 and TRBJ1-1; tentatively, D is TRBD1 (5 bases). CDR3 length: 13 residues. V dropped 3 bases and J dropped 11 bases, with 16 bases sitting between them. CDR1 is KGHSH and CDR2 is LQKENI in the germline V gene. The DNA for the CDR3 is TGTGCCAGCTCACCCGGGACCAAGAGAGGGGCTTTCTTT. Its protein is CASSPGTKRGAFF.

The chain combines TRBV2 with TRBJ2-7; TRBD1 agrees at 7 bases. Germline lookup yields CDR1 SNHLY and CDR2 FYNNEI. The J segment lost 0 bases and the V segment lost 2 bases, leaving 4 bases of the junction unmatched. CDR3 length: 15 residues. The CDR3 coding sequence is TGTGCCAGCAGTGAATTTGGGACAGACTCCTACGAGCAGTACTTC. Translated, it gives CASSEFGTDSYEQYF.

The chain recombines TRBV5-1 with TRBJ2-3, with D possibly matching TRBD1 (6 bases). Trimming cost V 4 bases and J 3 bases, with 21 bases left between them. From germline, CDR1 is SGHRS and CDR2 YFSETQ. The CDR3 extends over 17 amino acids. CDR3 coding DNA: TGCGCCAGCAGCCTTGGTCGCAGGGGCGGTTTGACAGATACGCAGTATTTT. This codes for CASSLGRRGGLTDTQYF.

The genes are TRBV7-2 and TRBJ2-5; TRBD2 is a possible D gene (5 bases). The germline gives CDR1 SGHTA, CDR2 FQGNSA. This CDR3 is built from 14 residues. Trimming pared 6 bases from V and 5 bases from J, leaving 16 bases between. The CDR3 sequence is CASRPSGLVETQYF. As DNA, the CDR3 is TGTGCCAGCAGGCCATCGGGATTAGTGGAGACCCAGTACTTC.

The chain employs TRBV15 and TRBJ2-1; D is possibly TRBD1 (5 bases). V lost 4 bases, J lost 9 bases, and 13 bases lay in between. The CDR3 runs 13 residues. CDR1 and CDR2 (germline): LNHNV, YYDKDF (reference sequence). The CDR3 sequence is CATSTTGQGEQFF. CDR3 coding DNA: TGTGCCACCAGCACAACAGGTCAGGGTGAGCAGTTCTTC.

J is TRBJ1-4 and V is TRBV30; no firm D call. The length of the CDR3 is 12 residues. The V end was cut by 3 bases, the J end by 8 bases, with 10 bases between. Germline CDR1 and CDR2: GTSNPN and SVGIG (reference sequence). The CDR3 sequence is CAWSRTGEKLFF. The CDR3 nucleotides are TGTGCCTGGAGCCGGACGGGAGAAAAACTGTTTTTT.

The gene calls are TRBV7-9 and TRBJ2-5; 7 nucleotides line up with TRBD1. Looked up from germline, CDR1 is SEHNR and CDR2 is FQNEAQ (reference sequence). This CDR3 comprises 14 residues. The junction had 4 bases not matched to a gene; V was cut back by 5 bases and J by 1 base. The CDR3 sequence is CASSPTGIQETQYF. As DNA, the CDR3 is TGTGCCAGCAGCCCGACAGGGATCCAAGAGACCCAGTACTTC.

The V call is TRBV15, the J call TRBJ1-5; D is unclear. The CDR3 contains 12 residues. CDR1 and CDR2 from the germline V gene are LNHNV and YYDKDF (reference sequence). The V and J ends lost 3 bases and 7 bases respectively, with 7 bases between them. This CDR3 is CATSRGQQPQHF. The CDR3 DNA reads TGTGCCACCAGCAGGGGTCAACAGCCCCAGCATTTT.

The chain recombines TRBV2 with TRBJ1-2, with 7 nucleotides matching TRBD1. This CDR3 is built from 15 residues. The J segment lost 5 bases and the V segment lost 6 bases, leaving 12 bases of the junction unmatched. CDR1 and CDR2 from the germline V gene are SNHLY and FYNNEI. The CDR3 sequence: CASRLRDSWNYGYTF. For the CDR3, the DNA is TGTGCCAGCAGACTCCGGGACAGTTGGAATTATGGCTACACCTTC.

This clone has only one observation. The chain has TRBV4-3 and TRBJ2-7; 10 positions match TRBD2. V lost 4 bases, J lost 2 bases, and 14 bases stayed unmatched. Germline V CDR1 and CDR2: LGHNA, YSLEER. The length of the CDR3 is 18 residues. CDR3 residues: CASSLRVLAGVGTYEQYF. CDR3 nucleotides: TGCGCCAGCAGCCTAAGGGTCCTAGCGGGAGTAGGAACCTACGAGCAGTACTTC.

The chain combines TRBV9 with TRBJ2-3, with 8 nucleotides matching TRBD2. The germline V gene encodes CDR1 SGDLS and CDR2 YYNGEE. The CDR3 contains 15 residues. Trimming took 1 base from V and 7 from J; bases not matched to a gene: 8. The CDR3 coding sequence is TGTGCCAGCAGCGTAAGCGGGAGTGATGTGAATACGCAGTATTTT. Encoded protein: CASSVSGSDVNTQYF. The variable domain in full, completed from reference TRBV9 and TRBJ2-3, reads DSGVTQTPKHLITATGQRVTLRCSPRSGDLSVYWYQQSLDQGLQFLIQYYNGEERAKGNILERFSAQQFPDLHSELNLSSLELGDSALYFCASSVSGSDVNTQYFGPGTRLTVL.

The J gene is TRBJ2-6, the V gene TRBV7-8; no firm D call. The CDR3 is 13 residues long. CDR1 SGHVS and CDR2 FQNEAQ come from the germline V gene. The ends were cut back, 3 bases at V and 5 bases at J, with 5 bases in the middle. The CDR3 spells CASSFSRANVLTF. The DNA of the CDR3 is TGTGCCAGCAGCTTTAGTAGGGCCAACGTCCTGACTTTC.

This chain connects TRBV29-1 to TRBJ1-2; D uncertain. The germline V and J ends were trimmed by 7 bases and 8 bases, with 17 bases remaining between them. Per the germline V gene, CDR1 is SQVTM and CDR2 is ANQGSEA. The CDR3 sequence is 12 residues long. CDR3 coding DNA: TGCAGCGGGGGTGGTAGTTCGTCGGGCTACACCTTC. This codes for CSGGGSSSGYTF.

This chain joins TRBV23-1 and TRBJ1-1; possibly TRBD1 for D (6 bases). TRBV23-1 is designated an ORF whose function remains uncertain. The CDR3 loop spans 17 amino acids. V was pared by 5 bases and J by 1 base, with 20 bases between. The CDR3 reads CASSYRRGRLGNTEAFF. CDR3 in DNA: TGCGCCAGCAGTTACCGGCGGGGGCGTTTGGGGAACACTGAAGCTTTCTTT.

CDR3 sequence: CASSFGGSSSYEQYF. CDR3 in DNA: TGTGCCAGCAGCTTTGGCGGGTCGAGCTCCTACGAGCAGTACTTC. The rearrangement uses TRBV11-3 and TRBJ2-7, with a possible D match to TRBD2 (5 bases). The germline V gene has CDR1 SGHNT and CDR2 YENEEA. V gave up 3 bases and J gave up 0 bases, with 12 bases separating them. The CDR3 is 15 amino acids.

This chain uses TRBV7-8 with TRBJ1-2; D gene unclear. The V and J ends lost 2 bases and 4 bases respectively, with 14 bases between them. This CDR3 is built from 15 residues. Germline loops: CDR1 SGHVS, CDR2 FQNEAQ. In DNA form, the CDR3 reads TGTGCCAGCAGCTTACTGGGTCAGGCCTCCTATGGCTACACCTTC. It specifies CASSLLGQASYGYTF.

J is TRBJ2-7 and V is TRBV7-2; TRBD1 matches at 11 bases. The CDR3 totals 14 residues. Trimming cost V 5 bases and J 3 bases; bases outside gene matches: 3. Germline V gene lookup returns CDR1 SGHTA and CDR2 FQGNSA. The CDR3 sequence: CASSPGTGGYEQYF. The CDR3 nucleotides are TGTGCCAGCAGCCCCGGGACAGGGGGCTACGAGCAGTACTTC.

V is TRBV4-1 and J is TRBJ1-2, with D tentatively TRBD1 (6 bases). V was clipped by 4 bases and J by 2 bases, with 14 bases between them. The CDR3 is 15 residues long. The V gene's germline CDR1 is MGHRA and CDR2 YSYEKL. For the CDR3, the DNA is TGCGCCAGCAGCCGGCCGGCGGGGGCCAACTATGGCTACACCTTC. It codes for CASSRPAGANYGYTF.